The clone carrying this T cell receptor (beta chain) was observed at least ten times. Its antigen is not identified. The CDR3 covers 14 residues. CDR1 LNHNV and CDR2 YYDKDF come from the germline V gene (reference sequence). The ends were cut back, 0 bases at V and 6 bases at J, with 12 bases in the middle. These data come from a study of regulatory T cells in long-lasting Graves disease. General study results and limits: The study found persistent patients shared more public clonotypes (approximately 2,700) than new patients (over 900).

Time point of the sample: persistent/refractory GD, antithyroid drugs over 5 years with positive TRAb. PBMC RNA served as the TCR library source. The authors built TCR beta libraries using iRepertoire HTBI primers and Arm-PCR of CDR3 regions. MiXCR, run by TCRdb on the multiplex PCR reads, gives a single entry per CDR3 protein. The repertoire holds around 400,000 distinct CDR3 sequences, with 20% to 30% as singletons. Material: peripheral blood mononuclear cells (PBMCs), obtained when the disease was refractory, from a patient treated with antithyroid drugs. The receptor's source is a female donor with Graves disease. The V and J genes are TRBV15 and TRBJ2-7; perhaps TRBD2 as D (6 bases). The CDR3 bases are TGTGCCACCAGCAGAGATCGGGGGTCTATCGAGCAGTACTTC. Residues: CATSRDRGSIEQYF.